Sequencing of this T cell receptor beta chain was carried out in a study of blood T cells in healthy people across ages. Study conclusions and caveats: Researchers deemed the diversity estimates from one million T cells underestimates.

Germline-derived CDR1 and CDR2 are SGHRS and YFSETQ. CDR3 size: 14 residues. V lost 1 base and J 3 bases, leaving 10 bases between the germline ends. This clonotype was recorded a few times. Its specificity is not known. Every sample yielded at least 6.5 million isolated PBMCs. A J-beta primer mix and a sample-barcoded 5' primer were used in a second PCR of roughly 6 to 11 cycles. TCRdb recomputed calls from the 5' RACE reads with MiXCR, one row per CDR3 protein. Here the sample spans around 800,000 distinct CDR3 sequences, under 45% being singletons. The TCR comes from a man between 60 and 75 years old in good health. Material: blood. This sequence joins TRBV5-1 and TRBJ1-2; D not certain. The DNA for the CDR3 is TGCGCCAGCAGCTTGTGGTTGGGCCACTATGGCTACACCTTC. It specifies CASSLWLGHYGYTF.